One and the same sample provided the 31 T cell receptor beta chains below, sequenced in a study of T cells after yellow fever vaccination. A single record per CDR3 protein comes from TCRdb applying MiXCR to the 5' RACE reads. The sample includes some 250,000 distinct CDR3 sequences, 6.9% seen only once; the top ten take approximately 0.87%. The sequenced sample was CD4+ T cells sorted from PBMCs, obtained 15 days after the yellow fever booster vaccination. Receptors were obtained from a man aged 30-40 years who received the YFV17D yellow fever vaccine.

This clonotype was observed at least ten times. This chain uses TRBV7-2 with TRBJ2-2; 7 nucleotides agree with TRBD2. Per germline, CDR1 SGHTA and CDR2 FQGNSA. CDR3 size: 16 residues. V dropped 7 bases and J dropped 5; count of bases not matched to a gene: 13. The CDR3 DNA follows: TGTGCCAGCACCCTTCGCCCTAGCGGAGCTACCGGGGAGCTGTTTTTT. It encodes CASTLRPSGATGELFF. Full variable domain (remainder filled in from reference TRBV7-2 and TRBJ2-2): GAGVSQSPSNKVTEKGKDVELRCDPISGHTALYWYRQSLGQGLEFLIYFQGNSAPDKSGLPSDRFSAERTGGSVSTLTIQRTQQEDSAVYLCASTLRPSGATGELFFGEGSRLTVL.

The V call is TRBV3-1, the J call TRBJ2-5, with D possibly being TRBD1 (6 bases). Germline CDR1 LGHDT, CDR2 YNNKEL (reference sequence). The CDR3 loop spans 14 amino acids. Trimming took 4 bases from V and 1 from J, leaving 10 bases between them. CDR3 loop: CASSLRDTQETQYF. The CDR3 DNA is TGTGCCAGCAGCCTCCGGGACACCCAAGAGACCCAGTACTTC.

This clonotype was seen at least ten times. The rearrangement uses TRBV20-1 and TRBJ2-2; 9 nucleotides align to TRBD1. The CDR3 is 18 amino acids. In germline, CDR1 is DFQATT, CDR2 SNEGSKA (reference sequence). J was trimmed by 3 bases and V by 6 bases; bases with no gene match: 17. This CDR3 is CSATITAPGTGYTGELFF. DNA for the CDR3: TGCAGTGCCACGATTACCGCTCCCGGGACAGGGTACACCGGGGAGCTGTTTTTT.

V gene TRBV20-1 combines with J gene TRBJ2-1; no clear D gene. Trimming left V 3 bases short and J 2 bases short, with 17 bases between. This CDR3 region has 16 residues. Germline assignment: CDR1 DFQATT and CDR2 SNEGSKA (reference sequence). The CDR3 loop is CSASMVLDPTYNEQFF. CDR3 in DNA: TGCAGTGCTAGTATGGTACTGGACCCGACCTACAATGAGCAGTTCTTC.

This clonotype was picked up a small number of times. V is TRBV6-2 or TRBV6-3 and J is TRBJ1-3, with a weak D call TRBD1 (6 bases). Deletions cut 6 bases from V and 0 bases from J, with 21 bases between. CDR1 is MNHEY, CDR2 SVGEGT, per germline. The CDR3 contains 18 residues. The CDR3 DNA sequence: TGTGCCAGCAGACCGGGACACTTAATATTTTCCTCTGGAAACACCATATATTTT. Amino acids: CASRPGHLIFSSGNTIYF.

This clonotype has a count of ten or more. CDR3 bases: TGTGCCAGCAGTTTAGTATGGTGGCGGGAGCCCCCCAACACCGGGGAGCTGTTTTTT. Residues: CASSLVWWREPPNTGELFF. The chain couples TRBV28 to TRBJ2-2; TRBD2 agrees at 7 bases. V lost 2 bases and J lost 2; bases outside the gene matches: 14. This CDR3 contains 19 residues. Germline V gives CDR1 MDHEN, CDR2 SYDVKM.

This clonotype was detected a few times. The V gene is TRBV19, the J gene TRBJ2-2; the match to TRBD2 covers 9 bases. In germline, CDR1 is LNHDA, CDR2 SQIVND (reference sequence). The CDR3 extends over 14 amino acids. Trimming removed 7 bases from V and 7 bases from J; junction bases left unmatched: 7. The CDR3 coding sequence is TGTGCCAGTAAGGAGTTAGCGGGAGTCGGGGAGCTGTTTTTT. Amino acids: CASKELAGVGELFF.

The V call is TRBV10-3, the J call TRBJ2-3, with 11 positions matching TRBD2. V shed 5 bases and J 0 bases; nucleotides not matched to a gene: 13. This CDR3 is 19 amino acids long. The germline V gene has CDR1 ENHRY and CDR2 SYGVKD. CDR3 DNA sequence: TGTGCCATCAGTTTATGGTCGCTAGCGGGAGGAGGTAGCACAGATACGCAGTATTTT. Translation: CAISLWSLAGGGSTDTQYF.

The chain recombines TRBV18 with TRBJ2-1, with D possibly being TRBD2 (6 bases). Germline CDR1 is KGHSH and CDR2 is LQKENI. CDR3 length equals 16 residues. Trimming left V 2 bases short and J 0 bases short, with 11 bases between. The CDR3 spells CASSPVATSSYNEQFF. The CDR3 DNA reads as TGTGCCAGCTCACCAGTCGCGACTAGCTCCTACAATGAGCAGTTCTTC.

This clonotype was detected many times. The chain employs TRBV9 and TRBJ1-2; no clear D gene. Trimming pared 4 bases from V and 4 bases from J, leaving 14 bases between. The CDR3 length is 14 residues. CDR1 is SGDLS and CDR2 is YYNGEE in the germline V gene. DNA of the CDR3: TGTGCCAGCAGCCCAGTAGATCTCCTCTATGGCTACACCTTC. Protein product: CASSPVDLLYGYTF.

V usage is TRBV6-6 and J usage is TRBJ2-5; 9 nucleotides agree with TRBD1. This CDR3 contains 13 residues. The J segment lost 4 bases and the V segment lost 6 bases, leaving 3 bases of the junction unmatched. Germline CDR1 reads MNHNY; CDR2 reads SVGAGI (reference sequence). The CDR3 sequence is CASRTGGGETQYF. The CDR3 DNA reads TGTGCCAGCAGGACAGGGGGTGGAGAGACCCAGTACTTC.

This chain joins TRBV24-1 and TRBJ2-1, with D possibly matching TRBD2 (5 bases). The germline CDR1 and CDR2 sequences are KGHDR and SFDVKD. Trimming cost V 4 bases and J 12 bases, with 15 bases left between them. This CDR3 region has 13 residues. The CDR3: CATSDPDYEGQFF. The CDR3 DNA reads as TGTGCCACCAGTGACCCTGACTACGAGGGGCAGTTCTTC.

This clonotype has ten or more counts. The chain employs TRBV11-2 and TRBJ2-1; TRBD2 matches at 10 bases. Germline V gene data show CDR1 as SGHAT and CDR2 as FQNNGV. Trimming removed 3 bases from V and 4 bases from J; junction bases left unmatched: 12. The CDR3 spans 18 residues. In DNA, the CDR3 is TGTGCCAGCAGCTTTTTAGGGCGTTTAGCGGGAGGATACAATGAGCAGTTCTTC. Residues: CASSFLGRLAGGYNEQFF.

This clonotype appeared a few times. The chain uses TRBV28 and TRBJ2-3; 8 bases align to TRBD2. CDR1 MDHEN and CDR2 SYDVKM come from the germline V gene. The CDR3 totals 16 residues. Losses at the gene ends were 4 bases for V and 4 bases for J; bases not matched to a gene: 10. For the CDR3, the DNA is TGTGCCAGCAGTTCCTCTGGCGGGAGGTTGTCAGATACGCAGTATTTT. Its translation: CASSSSGGRLSDTQYF. The variable domain in full, with the rest retrieved from reference TRBV28 and TRBJ2-3, is DVKVTQSSRYLVKRTGEKVFLECVQDMDHENMFWYRQDPGLGLRLIYFSYDVKMKEKGDIPEGYSVSREKKERFSLILESASTNQTSMYLCASSSSGGRLSDTQYFGPGTRLTVL.

This chain uses TRBV3-1 with TRBJ2-1; 12 positions match TRBD2. The germline V gene encodes CDR1 LGHDT and CDR2 YNNKEL (reference sequence). The trim removed 1 base at V and 12 bases at J, leaving 16 bases unmatched. This CDR3 spans 18 amino acids. Here the CDR3 reads CASSQVRLAGVGTMRQFF. In nucleotides, the CDR3 is TGTGCCAGCAGCCAAGTTAGACTAGCGGGAGTCGGGACAATGAGGCAGTTCTTC.

This clonotype showed up just a few times. The chain is built from TRBV29-1 and TRBJ1-1; possible D gene TRBD1, 6 bases. V was cut by 6 bases and J by 1 base, with 9 bases left in between. Germline V gene lookup returns CDR1 SQVTM and CDR2 ANQGSEA. The CDR3 has 12 residues. The CDR3 loop reads CSVGQTNTEAFF. CDR3 DNA sequence: TGCAGCGTAGGACAGACGAACACTGAAGCTTTCTTT.

The V and J genes are TRBV3-1 and TRBJ1-1; D possibly corresponds to TRBD1 (5 bases). Germline V gene lookup returns CDR1 LGHDT and CDR2 YNNKEL (reference sequence). Trimming took 4 bases from V and 3 from J, leaving 12 bases between them. This CDR3 is built from 14 residues. CDR3 nucleotides: TGTGCCAGCAGCCCTCCCGGGGGTTACACTGAAGCTTTCTTT. Amino acids: CASSPPGGYTEAFF.

This chain joins TRBV15 and TRBJ1-2; 7 bases align to TRBD1. CDR3 length: 15 residues. The germline CDR1 and CDR2 sequences are LNHNV and YYDKDF (reference sequence). Losses at the gene ends were 6 bases for V and 7 bases for J; bases not matched to a gene: 14. This CDR3 is CATRGGDRATVGYTF. The CDR3 bases are TGTGCCACCAGAGGGGGAGACAGGGCGACTGTTGGCTACACCTTC.

This clonotype appeared a few times. The chain carries TRBV7-9 and TRBJ2-7; tentatively, D is TRBD2 (5 bases). Per the germline V gene, CDR1 is SEHNR and CDR2 is FQNEAQ (reference sequence). The V end lost 2 bases, the J end lost 7 bases, and 12 bases lay between the germline ends. This CDR3 has 13 amino acids. The DNA for the CDR3 is TGTGCCAGCAGCTTAACCGGTCCGGGAGAGCAGTACTTC. Protein: CASSLTGPGEQYF. Full variable domain (rest looked up from reference TRBV7-9 and TRBJ2-7): DTGVSQNPRHKITKRGQNVTFRCDPISEHNRLYWYRQTLGQGPEFLTYFQNEAQLEKSRLLSDRFSAERPKGSFSTLEIQRTEQGDSAMYLCASSLTGPGEQYFGPGTRLTVT.

CDR3 region: CASSLRDAPDTIYF. For the CDR3, the DNA is TGTGCCAGCAGCTTAAGGGATGCTCCGGACACCATATATTTT. This chain uses TRBV7-8 with TRBJ1-3; D is unresolved. V lost 2 bases, J lost 8 bases, and 13 bases lay in between. CDR3 size: 14 residues. CDR1 is SGHVS and CDR2 is FQNEAQ in the germline V gene.

V gene TRBV29-1 combines with J gene TRBJ2-2, with a weak D call TRBD1 (6 bases). Germline loops: CDR1 SQVTM, CDR2 ANQGSEA. V gave up 5 bases and J gave up 0 bases, with 10 bases separating them. The CDR3 runs 14 residues. The CDR3 DNA reads as TGCAGCGTTCGGGACATCTCGAACACCGGGGAGCTGTTTTTT. It is translated as CSVRDISNTGELFF.

This clonotype was seen more than once but under ten times. The J gene is TRBJ2-5, the V gene TRBV6-2 or TRBV6-3; the match to TRBD2 covers 7 bases. The CDR3 has 16 amino acids. The germline gives CDR1 MNHEY, CDR2 SVGEGT. V lost 2 bases to trimming and J lost 3 bases; unmatched junction nucleotides: 9. CDR3 amino acids: CASSYTPGGWEETQYF. In DNA form, the CDR3 reads TGTGCCAGCAGTTACACCCCCGGGGGGTGGGAAGAGACCCAGTACTTC.

This clonotype was detected many times. The chain joins TRBV29-1 to TRBJ2-1; D gene unclear. This CDR3 is built from 9 residues. The V gene's germline CDR1 is SQVTM and CDR2 ANQGSEA. Deletions cut 4 bases from V and 9 bases from J, with 4 bases between. Written as DNA, the CDR3 is TGCAGCGTTGGGGGTGAGCAGTTCTTC. It is translated as CSVGGEQFF.

This clonotype was detected ten times or more. V gene TRBV12-3 or TRBV12-4 combines with J gene TRBJ2-1; possibly TRBD2 for D (5 bases). This CDR3 contains 13 residues. The V and J ends lost 7 bases and 3 bases respectively, with 10 bases between them. CDR3 nucleotides: TGTGCCAGCAACTCTAGCAACTACAATGAGCAGTTCTTC. It specifies CASNSSNYNEQFF.

The rearrangement joins TRBV12-3 or TRBV12-4 to TRBJ2-1; the match to TRBD2 covers 13 bases. The CDR3 spans 16 residues. The V segment lost 3 bases and the J segment 8 bases; nucleotides outside the gene matches: 7. The CDR3 spells CASSFSLAGGPDEQFF. In nucleotides, the CDR3 is TGTGCCAGCAGTTTTTCACTAGCGGGAGGGCCCGATGAGCAGTTCTTC.

The chain joins TRBV20-1 to TRBJ1-5; no clear D. Trimming took off 3 bases at V and 2 bases at J, with 8 bases between the two ends. Germline V gives CDR1 DFQATT, CDR2 SNEGSKA (reference sequence). This CDR3 contains 13 residues. In nucleotides, the CDR3 is TGCAGTGCTAGTGGGTTGGGCAATCAGCCCCAGCATTTT. Its protein product is CSASGLGNQPQHF.

The chain carries TRBV5-1 and TRBJ2-1; TRBD2 agrees at 13 bases. The germline CDR1 and CDR2 sequences are SGHRS and YFSETQ. With 3 bases clipped from V and 2 bases from J, the junction kept 14 bases outside the gene matches. The CDR3 loop spans 20 amino acids. CDR3 DNA: TGCGCCAGCAGCTCACCGGGACTAGCGGGACCAGAGTCCCCCTACAATGAGCAGTTCTTC. This gives the protein CASSSPGLAGPESPYNEQFF.

The table lists this clonotype with a few counts. The J gene is TRBJ2-7, the V gene TRBV4-3, with TRBD1 matching 8 bases. Germline V gene sequence: CDR1 LGHNA, CDR2 YSLEER. The CDR3 contains 15 residues. V shed 5 bases, J shed 6 bases, and the junction held 12 bases outside the gene matches. CDR3 nucleotides: TGCGCCAGCAGCGCAGGGGGCGGAATGTTTTCCGAGCAGTACTTC. Translation gives CASSAGGGMFSEQYF.

The V gene is TRBV5-6, the J gene TRBJ2-7; D remains ambiguous. Deletions cut 6 bases from V and 0 bases from J, with 10 bases between. This CDR3 is 13 amino acids long. Germline-derived CDR1 and CDR2 are SGHDT and YYEEEE. CDR3 nucleotides: TGTGCCAGCACGGAAATACCCTCCTACGAGCAGTACTTC. This encodes CASTEIPSYEQYF. The full variable domain, in which reference TRBV5-6 and TRBJ2-7 provide the parts outside the CDR3, is DAGVTQSPTHLIKTRGQQVTLRCSPKSGHDTVSWYQQALGQGPQFIFQYYEEEERQRGNFPDRFSGHQFPNYSSELNVNALLLGDSALYLCASTEIPSYEQYFGPGTRLTVT.

In its sample, this clonotype was seen once. This may stem from a read error, because a much larger clone lies one nucleotide away. V is TRBV21-1 and J is TRBJ2-1. TRBV21-1 corresponds to a pseudogene. This CDR3 spans 12 amino acids. Here the CDR3 DNA reads TGTGCCAGCACCAGCCGAGGAAGGAAGGAGTTCTTC. It codes for CASTSRGRKEFF.

Many counts were recorded for this clonotype. J is TRBJ2-7 and V is TRBV29-1, with D possibly being TRBD2 (6 bases). Trimming shortened V by 3 bases and J by 0 bases, and 12 bases separated the two germline ends. The CDR3 spans 14 residues. In germline, CDR1 is SQVTM, CDR2 ANQGSEA. CDR3 residues: CSVDGGESSYEQYF. The CDR3 DNA reads TGCAGCGTTGACGGGGGAGAGAGCTCCTACGAGCAGTACTTC.